Listed below are T cell receptor beta chains from one sample, sequenced in a study of cytomegalovirus exposure and HLA in healthy donors. Sequenced by immunoSEQ multiplex PCR; TCRdb stores in-frame clones only, minus some. The sample holds 100,000 to 150,000 clones, around four fifths seen once. Sequenced material: PBMCs. These receptors were obtained from a man younger than 30 in good health and CMV-seropositive. CDR3s include the opening cysteine and the closing phenylalanine or tryptophan. D genes are given only for firm matches.

TRBV28	TRBD2	TRBJ2-5	CASRAGLAGWETQYF	TGTGCCAGCAGGGCCGGACTAGCGGGGTGGGAGACCCAGTACTTC
TRBV25-1	TRBD2	TRBJ2-3	CASSEYGRGGPNTQYF	TGTGCCAGCAGTGAATACGGGCGGGGGGGCCCCAATACGCAGTATTTT
TRBV30	TRBD1	TRBJ2-7	CAWTSDRGSHEQYF	TGTGCCTGGACATCGGACAGGGGTTCCCACGAGCAGTACTTC
TRBV2	-	TRBJ1-2	CARFLINTGGYTF	TGTGCCAGATTTCTCATCAATACGGGAGGCTACACCTTC
TRBV2	-	TRBJ1-2	CARGGASTQYGYTF	TGTGCCAGAGGAGGGGCCTCAACCCAATATGGCTACACCTTC
TRBV5-1	TRBD1	TRBJ2-2	CASSLEGAHTGELFF	TGCGCCAGCAGCTTGGAGGGGGCGCACACCGGGGAGCTGTTTTTT
TRBV18	-	TRBJ1-3	CASSPQGASSGNTIYF	TGTGCCAGCTCACCACAAGGGGCCAGCTCTGGAAACACCATATATTTT
TRBV19	-	TRBJ1-1	CASTPGGTEAFF	TGTGCCAGTACCCCGGGGGGCACTGAAGCTTTCTTT
TRBV11-3	TRBD1	TRBJ1-1	CASSLQGAGTEAFF	TGTGCCAGCAGCCTACAGGGGGCGGGGACTGAAGCTTTCTTT
TRBV14	-	TRBJ1-1	CASSQVGAGPDFF	TGTGCCAGCAGCCAAGTAGGCGCAGGGCCGGACTTCTTT
TRBV4-1	TRBD2	TRBJ2-7	CASSPLGTSGGAIVGYEQYF	TGCGCCAGCAGCCCCCTGGGGACTAGCGGGGGGGCCATAGTGGGCTACGAGCAGTACTTC
TRBV28	TRBD2	TRBJ2-5	CASSSMRRGGYQETQYF	TGTGCCAGCAGTTCAATGCGGCGGGGGGGGTACCAAGAGACCCAGTACTTC
TRBV14	-	TRBJ2-7	CASSQWGTSLNEQYF	TGTGCCAGCAGCCAGTGGGGGACTTCCCTCAACGAGCAGTACTTC
TRBV30	-	TRBJ1-4	CAWAGHPNEKLFF	TGTGCCTGGGCAGGGCATCCTAATGAAAAACTGTTTTTT
TRBV7-2	-	TRBJ1-2	CASSPKAGAYGYTF	TGTGCCAGCAGCCCAAAGGCAGGGGCCTATGGCTACACCTTC
TRBV2	TRBD2	TRBJ2-2	CASSEGAGEDTGELFF	TGTGCCAGCAGTGAAGGTGCGGGGGAGGACACCGGGGAGCTGTTTTTT
TRBV7-2	TRBD1	TRBJ1-1	CASSPQRGQGRTEAFF	TGTGCCAGCAGCCCACAGCGTGGACAGGGGCGGACTGAAGCTTTCTTT
TRBV4-2	-	TRBJ2-3	CASSQGGQGTDTQYF	TGTGCCAGCAGCCAAGGGGGGCAGGGCACAGATACGCAGTATTTT
TRBV7-9	TRBD1	TRBJ2-4	CASSPPGTGGLYF	TGTGCCAGCAGCCCGCCCGGGACAGGGGGCCTGTACTTC
TRBV10-3	-	TRBJ1-2	CAISKTQGGYTF	TGTGCCATCAGCAAAACGCAGGGAGGCTACACCTTC
TRBV5-1	-	TRBJ2-3	CASSSQGLGTDTQYF	TGCGCCAGCAGCTCTCAGGGATTGGGCACAGATACGCAGTATTTT
TRBV5-1	-	TRBJ2-3	CASSLLALSTDTQYF	TGCGCCAGCAGCTTGCTAGCGCTAAGCACAGATACGCAGTATTTT